Listed below are T cell receptor beta chains from one sample, sequenced in a study of blood T cell repertoires in COVID-19. TCRdb's table, derived via immunoSEQ multiplex PCR, lists solely in-frame clones and lacks some. The profile shows over 300,000 clones, approximately 90% of them singletons. Sequencing input: PBMCs or T cells enriched from blood (not recorded which). The receptors were gathered from a woman aged 18 to 35 who had recovered from COVID-19. Both conserved end residues are part of each CDR3. The order of the fields is D gene, J gene, V gene, clone size, CDR3 DNA, CDR3 protein. The D gene is left open where the match is weak. Part of the rows lack a size; the others show once, few, many or a class for expanded clones.

>.|TRBJ1-1|TRBV12-3/TRBV12-4|few
TGTGCCAGCAGCTCAGGGTTGCGCACTGAAGCTTTCTTT
CASSSGLRTEAFF
>TRBD2|TRBJ2-1|TRBV6-5|.
TGTGCCAGCAGTATCGGACTAGCGGATGAGCAGTTCTTC
CASSIGLADEQFF
>.|TRBJ1-1|TRBV3-1/TRBV3-2|.
TGTGCCAGCAGCCAAGGTGGGGCAGAAAAAGCTTTCTTT
CASSQGGAEKAFF
>TRBD1|TRBJ1-4|TRBV28|once
TGTGCCAGCAGCGGACAGGCTAGGTGGGAAAAACTGTTTTTT
CASSGQARWEKLFF
>.|TRBJ2-1|TRBV4-1|.
TGCGCCAGCAGCCAACGATCGTCGGGTGAGCAGTTCTTC
CASSQRSSGEQFF
>TRBD1|TRBJ2-7|TRBV7-8|.
TGTGCCAGCAGCGTCTCGACAGGGTTTGAGCAGTACTTC
CASSVSTGFEQYF
>TRBD2|TRBJ2-3|TRBV5-1|.
TGCGCCACTACGAAAGCGGGGAGCACAGATACGCAGTATTTT
CATTKAGSTDTQYF
>TRBD2|TRBJ2-1|TRBV6-5|.
TGTGCCAGCAGTCCCCTAGCGGGGGTGGAAAATGAGCAGTTCTTC
CASSPLAGVENEQFF
>.|TRBJ1-2|TRBV5-4|.
TGTGCCAGCAGCCCGAATAAGGGGAACTATGGCTACACCTTC
CASSPNKGNYGYTF
>.|TRBJ1-5|TRBV6-1|.
TGTGCCAGCAGTGAAGTGGCAGGCAATATATTCAATCAGCCCCAGCATTTT
CASSEVAGNIFNQPQHF
>.|TRBJ2-3|TRBV9|.
TGTGCCAGCAGCGCGGGACTTCCCCTTAGCACAGATACGCAGTATTTT
CASSAGLPLSTDTQYF
>.|TRBJ1-1|TRBV28|.
TGTGCCAGCAGTTTACCAGGGGCAGGGGACACTGAAGCTTTCTTT
CASSLPGAGDTEAFF
>TRBD1|TRBJ1-2|TRBV5-1|.
TGCGCCAGCAGCTTACAGGGGAGGAATTATGGCTACACCTTC
CASSLQGRNYGYTF
>.|TRBJ1-1|TRBV19|.
TGTGCCAGTCGGGAGGGGAGGATAACTGAAGCTTTCTTT
CASREGRITEAFF
>.|TRBJ2-4|TRBV5-1|.
TGCGCCAGCAGCTTGGACAGGGCTCCCAAAAACATTCAGTACTTC
CASSLDRAPKNIQYF
>.|TRBJ2-1|TRBV28|.
TGTGCCAGCAGTCCCCCCGCGGGGAGAAGGTACAATGAGCAGTTCTTC
CASSPPAGRRYNEQFF
>.|TRBJ1-6|TRBV6-5|.
TGTGCCAGCACCCAAGGCGGGCTTCGGGATTCACCCCTCCACTTT
CASTQGGLRDSPLHF
>TRBD1|TRBJ1-3|TRBV5-4|.
TGTGCCAGCAGCTTGGGACAGGGTATGTCTGGAAACACCATATATTTT
CASSLGQGMSGNTIYF
>.|TRBJ2-3|TRBV7-9|.
TGTGCCAGCAGCTCGACAGAAAACACAGATACGCAGTATTTT
CASSSTENTDTQYF
>TRBD1|TRBJ1-2|TRBV7-3|.
TGTGCCAGCAGCCCAGGGGGAGAGTCCTATGGCTACACCTTC
CASSPGGESYGYTF
>.|TRBJ1-2|TRBV30|.
TGTGCCTGGAGTCCACGACAGGAAACGGGTGGCTACACCTTC
CAWSPRQETGGYTF
>.|TRBJ1-2|TRBV5-6|.
TGTGCCAGCAGCCTGGGGGCTGGGCATGGCTACACCTTC
CASSLGAGHGYTF
>.|TRBJ2-3|TRBV9|.
TGTGCCAGCAGCGTGACAGGATCCTCCACAGATACGCAGTATTTT
CASSVTGSSTDTQYF
>.|TRBJ2-7|TRBV4-1|.
TGCGCCAGCAGCCAAGGAGCTATACCCTACGAGCAGTACTTC
CASSQGAIPYEQYF
>TRBD1|TRBJ1-4|TRBV4-1|.
TGCGCCAGCAGCCAAGAGACAGGGGGCAATGAAAAACTGTTTTTT
CASSQETGGNEKLFF
>.|TRBJ2-3|TRBV9|.
TGTGCCAGCAGCGTATTTGAGAGCACAGATACGCAGTATTTT
CASSVFESTDTQYF
>.|TRBJ2-5|TRBV19|.
TGTGCCAGTAGTACCTCAACAGGGAATGGTGAGACCCAGTACTTC
CASSTSTGNGETQYF
>TRBD1|TRBJ1-6|TRBV27|.
TGTGCCAGCAGTTCTTGGACAGGGGGCAGGGATAATTCACCCCTCCACTTT
CASSSWTGGRDNSPLHF
>TRBD1|TRBJ2-5|TRBV6-1|.
TGTGCCAGCAGTGAAGGGGACAGGGACCAAGAGACCCAGTACTTC
CASSEGDRDQETQYF
>TRBD1|TRBJ1-6|TRBV27|once
TGTGCCAGCAGGGGGACAGATTCACCCCTCCACTTT
CASRGTDSPLHF
>.|TRBJ1-3|TRBV19|.
TGTGCCAGTAGTATTATGAGCTCTGGAAACACCATATATTTT
CASSIMSSGNTIYF
>TRBD2|TRBJ2-3|TRBV6-5|.
TGTGCCAGCAGCGGGACTACCACAGATACGCAGTATTTT
CASSGTTTDTQYF
>TRBD2|TRBJ2-7|TRBV5-4|.
TGTGCCAGCAGCGGTGGACTAGCGGGGGGGCGGTACTTC
CASSGGLAGGRYF
>.|TRBJ1-3|TRBV15|.
TGTGCCACCAGCAGAGCGTCGTGGACAGAGCCGCTCGGAAACACCATATATTTT
CATSRASWTEPLGNTIYF
>.|TRBJ1-2|TRBV28|.
TGTGCCAGCAGTTTTGGCAGGGGAATGGAACATGGCTACACCTTC
CASSFGRGMEHGYTF
>.|TRBJ1-1|TRBV10-3|.
TGTGCCATCAGTGAATCTGGGAGAGGGAACACTGAAGCTTTCTTT
CAISESGRGNTEAFF
>TRBD2|TRBJ2-7|TRBV9|.
TGTGCCAGCAGCGTAAACGGCTACGCGGCGGGGGACTCCTACGAGCAGTACTTC
CASSVNGYAAGDSYEQYF
>TRBD2|TRBJ2-1|TRBV5-1|once
TGCGCCAGCAGCTCAGGACTAGCGGGAGTGGTTGAGCAGTTCTTC
CASSSGLAGVVEQFF
>.|TRBJ2-1|TRBV9|.
TGTGCCAGCAGCGTAGAATCTACAGGGAAGGACAATGAGCAGTTCTTC
CASSVESTGKDNEQFF
>.|TRBJ1-3|TRBV28|few
TGTGCCAGCAGTTTACCTCACAGGGTCACTGGAAACACCATATATTTT
CASSLPHRVTGNTIYF
>TRBD2|TRBJ2-1|TRBV19|.
TGTGCCAGTAGTATAGTAGGCGGGAGGTACAATGAGCAGTTCTTC
CASSIVGGRYNEQFF
>TRBD1|TRBJ1-1|TRBV7-9|.
TGTGCCAGCAGCTTAGCGGTAGGGGGCAGTAGCGCTGAAGCTTTCTTT
CASSLAVGGSSAEAFF